The following is a T cell receptor beta chain sequence with its context. Its specificity is unknown. These data come from a study of graft-versus-host responses after intestinal transplantation. This CDR3 contains 12 residues. Germline CDR1 SNHLY, CDR2 FYNNEI. Trimming cost V 7 bases and J 2 bases, with 9 bases left between them. TCRdb's table, derived via immunoSEQ multiplex PCR, lists solely in-frame clones and lacks some. The sample shows about 100,000 clones, roughly 87% of them seen only once. The V call is TRBV2, the J call TRBJ2-7; no reliable D call. The material was unstimulated CD4+ T cells sorted from spleen or lymph node cells, obtained before transplant. The clonotype comes from a human donor who was the organ donor for an intestinal transplant. The CDR3 sequence is CASMAETYEQYF. The CDR3 nucleotides read TGTGCCAGCATGGCAGAAACCTACGAGCAGTACTTC.